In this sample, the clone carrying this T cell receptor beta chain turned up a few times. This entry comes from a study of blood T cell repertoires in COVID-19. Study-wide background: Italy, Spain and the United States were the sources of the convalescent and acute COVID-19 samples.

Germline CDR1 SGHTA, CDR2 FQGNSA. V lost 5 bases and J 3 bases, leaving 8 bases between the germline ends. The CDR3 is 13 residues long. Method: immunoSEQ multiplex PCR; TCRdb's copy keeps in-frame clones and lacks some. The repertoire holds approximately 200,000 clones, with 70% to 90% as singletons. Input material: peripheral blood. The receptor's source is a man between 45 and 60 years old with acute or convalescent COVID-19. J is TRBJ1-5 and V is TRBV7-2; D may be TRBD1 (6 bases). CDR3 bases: TGTGCCAGCAGCCGGGACACCAATCAGCCCCAGCATTTT. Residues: CASSRDTNQPQHF.